These 31 T cell receptor beta chains were sequenced from one sample in a study of CD8+ T cells in alopecia areata (dated by TCRdb to the late 2010s). The sample's time point label is to be understood as: 24 weeks on oral tofacitinib. Reading the label with the study, this specimen's treatment or condition is: oral pan-JAK inhibitor, 5-10 mg twice daily. To prepare the library, the immunoSEQ multiplex PCR assay was applied. For TCR sequencing, RNA was extracted from every sample and reverse transcribed into cDNA to serve as template. As stored in TCRdb, this immuneACCESS dataset retains in-frame rearrangements with V and J assigned. A fraction of the clones does not appear; measured against another copy, unresolved V genes explain less than half of the discrepancy, and the remainder lacks a known reason. The sample includes under 350,000 clones, with roughly 64% observed a single time. The leading ten clones occupy more than 1.5% of the sample.

Sequencing used CD4+ T cells sorted from blood, obtained at week 24, from a patient treated with tofacitinib. Receptors were obtained from a human donor with alopecia areata.

The chain has TRBV27 and TRBJ2-1, with 12 positions matching TRBD2. The CDR3 consists of 18 residues. Germline CDR1 reads MNHEY; CDR2 reads SMNVEV (reference sequence). After removal of 6 bases from V and 5 bases from J, the junction contained 14 bases not matched to a gene. The CDR3 reads CASSHNRPGLAGNNEQFF. The CDR3 bases are TGTGCCAGCAGCCACAATCGACCTGGACTAGCGGGGAACAATGAGCAGTTCTTC.

This clone showed up just a few times. The chain joins TRBV9 to TRBJ1-2, with D unresolved. V lost 0 bases and J 6 bases, leaving 9 bases between the germline ends. The germline V gene has CDR1 SGDLS and CDR2 YYNGEE. CDR3 length equals 13 residues. This CDR3 is CASSVGQENGYTF. CDR3 DNA: TGTGCCAGCAGCGTAGGTCAGGAGAATGGCTACACCTTC.

This chain uses TRBV7-2 with TRBJ1-6; the D is unclear. The V and J ends lost 4 bases and 6 bases respectively, with 22 bases between them. The CDR3 is 18 residues long. Germline V lookup: CDR1 SGHTA, CDR2 FQGNSA. In DNA form, the CDR3 reads TGTGCCAGCAGCTACTCTCCTCCCTGGAAAGGGAGTAATTCACCCCTCCACTTT. Translated: CASSYSPPWKGSNSPLHF. Full variable domain (rest looked up from reference TRBV7-2 and TRBJ1-6): GAGVSQSPSNKVTEKGKDVELRCDPISGHTALYWYRQSLGQGLEFLIYFQGNSAPDKSGLPSDRFSAERTGGSVSTLTIQRTQQEDSAVYLCASSYSPPWKGSNSPLHFGNGTRLTVT.

This chain joins TRBV7-9 and TRBJ1-4, with no clear D. The V and J ends lost 0 bases and 5 bases respectively, with 7 bases between them. This CDR3 is built from 14 residues. Germline V lookup: CDR1 SEHNR, CDR2 FQNEAQ (reference sequence). CDR3 in amino acids: CASSLAQQNEKLFF. The CDR3 DNA reads TGTGCCAGCAGCTTAGCGCAGCAAAATGAAAAACTGTTTTTT.

V gene TRBV3-1 (or the pseudogene TRBV3-2) combines with J gene TRBJ2-5; D is unclear. Germline CDR1 reads LGHDT; CDR2 reads YNNKEL (reference sequence). The length of the CDR3 is 8 residues. The chain's CDR3 is CDKETQYF. Written as DNA, the CDR3 is TGTGATAAAGAGACCCAGTACTTC.

The chain uses TRBV4-3 and TRBJ2-7; no reliable D call. The germline gives CDR1 LGHNA, CDR2 YSLEER. This CDR3 has 14 amino acids. Trimming cost V 0 bases and J 0 bases, with 6 bases left between them. In nucleotides, the CDR3 is TGCGCCAGCAGCCAAGACCCCGGCTCCTACGAGCAGTACTTC. The encoded protein is CASSQDPGSYEQYF.

The chain combines TRBV28 with TRBJ1-2, with 12 bases fitting TRBD1. With V trimmed by 5 bases and J by 7 bases, 8 bases remained unmatched. Per the germline V gene, CDR1 is MDHEN and CDR2 is SYDVKM. This CDR3 region has 15 residues. As DNA, the CDR3 is TGTGCCAGCAGTACCTCCGGGACAGGGGGCAGTGGCTACACCTTC. As protein: CASSTSGTGGSGYTF.

This chain joins TRBV28 and TRBJ2-6; TRBD2 agrees at 8 bases. Germline V gene data show CDR1 as MDHEN and CDR2 as SYDVKM. V was pared by 6 bases and J by 0 bases, with 10 bases of the junction left unmatched. The CDR3 is made up of 18 amino acids. CDR3 coding DNA: TGTGCCAGCAGCCTCGGGAGGGGCGGAGGCTCTGGGGCCAACGTCCTGACTTTC. Translated: CASSLGRGGGSGANVLTF.

The rearrangement links TRBV25-1 to TRBJ1-6; 8 bases are shared with TRBD1. V was clipped by 8 bases and J by 8 bases; unmatched bases: 2. CDR1 is MGHDK, CDR2 SYGVNS, per germline. The length of the CDR3 is 12 residues. The CDR3 nucleotides are TGTGCCAGCGGACAGGGAGATTCACCCCTCCACTTT. Amino acids: CASGQGDSPLHF.

This clone was recorded a few times. The chain carries TRBV5-1 and TRBJ1-1; TRBD1 might be the D (5 bases). V lost 5 bases to trimming and J lost 5 bases, with 10 bases between them. There are 12 residues in the CDR3. Germline values: CDR1 SGHRS, CDR2 YFSETQ. For the CDR3, the DNA is TGCGCCAGCAGGGACCAGGGTACTGAAGCTTTCTTT. Translating gives CASRDQGTEAFF.

This clone showed up just a few times. The V and J genes are TRBV5-4 and TRBJ1-2; 7 bases map to TRBD1. Germline CDR1 is SGHNT and CDR2 is YYREEE (reference sequence). V lost 5 bases to trimming and J lost 8 bases; unmatched junction nucleotides: 12. This CDR3 contains 14 residues. CDR3 nucleotides: TGTGCCAGCAGGCCCGGGACAGTAGTAGGCGGCTACACCTTC. Amino acids: CASRPGTVVGGYTF.

This chain connects TRBV7-9 to TRBJ2-7; D possibly corresponds to TRBD2 (5 bases). V lost 8 bases to trimming and J lost 6 bases, with 20 bases between them. This CDR3 is built from 14 residues. Germline CDR1 reads SEHNR; CDR2 reads FQNEAQ (reference sequence). CDR3 in DNA: TGTGCCAGCTCTGCGCTGCCGGAGCGGACCGAGCAGTACTTC. Protein sequence: CASSALPERTEQYF.

V is TRBV7-8 and J is TRBJ2-2, with TRBD1 identical over 7 bases. Germline V gives CDR1 SGHVS, CDR2 FQNEAQ. CDR3 length: 16 amino acids. With 4 bases clipped from V and 3 bases from J, the junction kept 8 bases outside the gene matches. CDR3 nucleotides: TGTGCCAGCAGCTCCTACAGGGGTCGTGACACCGGGGAGCTGTTTTTT. Translation: CASSSYRGRDTGELFF.

This clone was recorded only once. The rearrangement links TRBV30 to TRBJ1-2; D is possibly TRBD1 (6 bases). The CDR3 totals 14 residues. Trimming pared 2 bases from V and 4 bases from J, leaving 14 bases between. The germline V gene encodes CDR1 GTSNPN and CDR2 SVGIG (reference sequence). DNA for the CDR3: TGTGCCTGGAGTACAGGGTTATCGGGCTATGGCTACACCTTC. Protein product: CAWSTGLSGYGYTF.

CDR3 protein: CASSLEGLPSYNEQFF. As DNA, the CDR3 is TGTGCCAGCAGCTTGGAGGGACTGCCATCCTACAATGAGCAGTTCTTC. The chain employs TRBV5-4 and TRBJ2-1; maybe TRBD2 (6 bases). Trimming took off 0 bases at V and 1 base at J, with 11 bases between the two ends. The CDR3 consists of 16 residues. Looked up from germline, CDR1 is SGHNT and CDR2 is YYREEE (reference sequence).

The genes are TRBV5-1 and TRBJ2-5; D is unclear. This CDR3 is built from 11 residues. V lost 4 bases and J 0 bases, leaving 1 base between the germline ends. Germline CDR1 reads SGHRS; CDR2 reads YFSETQ. The CDR3 sequence: CASSNQETQYF. DNA of the CDR3: TGCGCCAGCAGCAACCAAGAGACCCAGTACTTC.

CDR3 protein: CASSYGGPPEDNEQFF. CDR3 in DNA: TGTGCCAGCAGTTACGGAGGCCCACCCGAGGACAATGAGCAGTTCTTC. The chain has TRBV6-6 and TRBJ2-1; D is possibly TRBD2 (5 bases). Trimming removed 2 bases from V and 5 bases from J, with 16 bases in between. Germline values: CDR1 MNHNY, CDR2 SVGAGI (reference sequence). The CDR3 consists of 16 residues.

The chain uses TRBV7-9 and TRBJ1-2, with TRBD1 identical over 9 bases. The CDR3 totals 13 residues. Germline-derived CDR1 and CDR2 are SEHNR and FQNEAQ (reference sequence). The V segment lost 5 bases and the J segment 8 bases; nucleotides outside the gene matches: 6. CDR3 in amino acids: CASSQQGAGGYTF. In DNA, the CDR3 is TGTGCCAGCAGCCAACAGGGGGCAGGCGGCTACACCTTC. Together with reference TRBV7-9 and TRBJ1-2, the CDR3 gives the full variable domain: DTGVSQNPRHKITKRGQNVTFRCDPISEHNRLYWYRQTLGQGPEFLTYFQNEAQLEKSRLLSDRFSAERPKGSFSTLEIQRTEQGDSAMYLCASSQQGAGGYTFGSGTRLTVV.

This clone was found a few times. The chain carries TRBV30 and TRBJ1-2; a weak D match, TRBD1 (6 bases). CDR3 length: 13 residues. Germline-derived CDR1 and CDR2 are GTSNPN and SVGIG (reference sequence). Trimming left V 3 bases short and J 7 bases short, with 15 bases between. CDR3 DNA: TGTGCCTGGAGCCCACCCGGGACAACTGGCTACACCTTC. Translation gives CAWSPPGTTGYTF.

A single count supports this clone. The J gene is TRBJ1-2, the V gene TRBV15, with D perhaps matching TRBD1 (5 bases). The CDR3 has 13 amino acids. Germline values: CDR1 LNHNV, CDR2 YYDKDF (reference sequence). V dropped 5 bases and J dropped 7 bases, with 14 bases sitting between them. In DNA form, the CDR3 reads TGTGCCACCAGCGGGGGACGATGGGGTGGCTACACCTTC. Its protein is CATSGGRWGGYTF.

The chain links TRBV5-6 to TRBJ2-3, with D unresolved. CDR3 size: 16 residues. V was trimmed by 0 bases and J by 5 bases, leaving 16 bases between them. Germline CDR1 is SGHDT and CDR2 is YYEEEE. Here the CDR3 reads CASSLVSGLVGDTQYF. The CDR3 nucleotides read TGTGCCAGCAGCTTGGTATCCGGCCTCGTGGGAGATACGCAGTATTTT.

The rearrangement uses TRBV4-1 and TRBJ1-2, with TRBD1 identical over 7 bases. From germline, CDR1 is MGHRA and CDR2 YSYEKL. Trimming cost V 3 bases and J 5 bases; bases outside gene matches: 9. The CDR3 sequence is 15 residues long. CDR3 bases: TGCGCCAGCAGCCAGCCCCCGCAGGGGGTATATGGCTACACCTTC. Its translation: CASSQPPQGVYGYTF.

The chain uses TRBV5-1 and TRBJ2-7; no definite D call. The V end lost 0 bases, the J end lost 8 bases, and 6 bases lay between the germline ends. CDR3 length: 11 amino acids. CDR1 is SGHRS and CDR2 is YFSETQ in the germline V gene. The CDR3, as DNA: TGCGCCAGCAGCTTGGACGATAAGCAGTACTTC. Protein product: CASSLDDKQYF.

Details on this clone: This sample also contains other DNA sequences that code for the same CDR3. The genes are TRBV18 and TRBJ1-5, with D possibly being TRBD1 (6 bases). Deletions cut 3 bases from V and 6 bases from J, with 15 bases between. From germline, CDR1 is KGHSH and CDR2 LQKENI. The CDR3 length is 15 residues. DNA for the CDR3: TGTGCCAGCTCACCCGGCGGGGGGGGCGGTCAGCCCCAGCATTTT. It encodes CASSPGGGGGQPQHF.

The V gene is TRBV5-1, the J gene TRBJ1-5, with D uncertain. The length of the CDR3 is 14 residues. Germline CDR1 and CDR2: SGHRS and YFSETQ. The germline V and J ends were trimmed by 3 bases and 5 bases, with 12 bases remaining between them. CDR3 residues: CASSYSGSDQPQHF. The CDR3 coding sequence is TGCGCCAGCAGCTACTCTGGCAGCGATCAGCCCCAGCATTTT.

CDR3 amino acids: CASSPLAKNIQYF. Here the CDR3 DNA reads TGTGCCAGCTCCCCTTTAGCCAAAAACATTCAGTACTTC. The J gene is TRBJ2-4, the V gene TRBV7-8; D is unresolved. Trimming removed 8 bases from V and 0 bases from J, with 8 bases in between. Germline CDR1 and CDR2: SGHVS and FQNEAQ. CDR3 size: 13 residues.

This clone has only a few counts. The rearrangement uses TRBV6-5 and TRBJ2-1; D is possibly TRBD1 (6 bases). This CDR3 region has 12 residues. Germline V gene sequence: CDR1 MNHEY, CDR2 SVGAGI. With 7 bases removed from V and 4 bases from J, the gap between germline ends came to 8 bases. As DNA, the CDR3 is TGTGCCAGCAAGGACAGATACAATGAGCAGTTCTTC. Translating gives CASKDRYNEQFF.

This chain links TRBV30 with TRBJ1-2; 7 bases are a match to TRBD1. The CDR3 covers 15 residues. Looked up from germline, CDR1 is GTSNPN and CDR2 is SVGIG (reference sequence). Germline trimming cut 2 bases from V and 0 bases from J; bases unmatched to any gene: 6. The CDR3 coding sequence is TGTGCCTGGAGTTTGTCAGGGGGAACTAACTATGGCTACACCTTC. Translated, it gives CAWSLSGGTNYGYTF.

The rearrangement joins TRBV5-4 to TRBJ1-1; a possible D gene is TRBD1 (6 bases). CDR1 is SGHNT, CDR2 YYREEE, per germline (reference sequence). V shed 4 bases and J shed 0 bases, with 13 bases lying between them. The CDR3 runs to 15 residues. CDR3 DNA: TGTGCCAGCAGCCCCGGACAGCTTTTGAACACTGAAGCTTTCTTT. It specifies CASSPGQLLNTEAFF.

This sequence joins TRBV7-6 and TRBJ1-1; maybe TRBD1 (6 bases). The germline gives CDR1 SGHVS, CDR2 FNYEAQ. The CDR3 runs 15 residues. Trimming shortened V by 1 base and J by 2 bases, and 11 bases separated the two germline ends. The CDR3 protein is CASSLGAGANTEAFF. The CDR3 DNA reads TGTGCCAGCAGCTTAGGAGCAGGGGCCAACACTGAAGCTTTCTTT. The variable domain in full, completed from reference TRBV7-6 and TRBJ1-1, reads GAGVSQSPRYKVTKRGQDVALRCDPISGHVSLYWYRQALGQGPEFLTYFNYEAQQDKSGLPNDRFSAERPEGSISTLTIQRTEQRDSAMYRCASSLGAGANTEAFFGQGTRLTVV.

This chain joins TRBV7-2 and TRBJ1-5; D not resolved. This CDR3 is built from 13 residues. Deletions cut 4 bases from V and 0 bases from J, with 4 bases between. In germline, CDR1 is SGHTA, CDR2 FQGNSA. The CDR3: CASSSYSNQPQHF. In nucleotides, the CDR3 is TGTGCCAGCAGCTCTTATAGCAATCAGCCCCAGCATTTT. Together with reference TRBV7-2 and TRBJ1-5, the CDR3 gives the full variable domain: GAGVSQSPSNKVTEKGKDVELRCDPISGHTALYWYRQSLGQGLEFLIYFQGNSAPDKSGLPSDRFSAERTGGSVSTLTIQRTQQEDSAVYLCASSSYSNQPQHFGDGTRLSIL.